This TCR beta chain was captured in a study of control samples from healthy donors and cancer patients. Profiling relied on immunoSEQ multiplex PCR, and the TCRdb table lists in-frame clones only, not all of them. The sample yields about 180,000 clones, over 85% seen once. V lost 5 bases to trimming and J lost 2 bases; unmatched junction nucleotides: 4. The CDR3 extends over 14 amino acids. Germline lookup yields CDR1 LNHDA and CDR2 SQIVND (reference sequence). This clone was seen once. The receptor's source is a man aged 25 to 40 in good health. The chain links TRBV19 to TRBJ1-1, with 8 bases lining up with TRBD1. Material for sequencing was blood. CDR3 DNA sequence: TGTGCCAGTAGTTTCGGACAGGGTAACACTGAAGCTTTCTTT. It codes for CASSFGQGNTEAFF.